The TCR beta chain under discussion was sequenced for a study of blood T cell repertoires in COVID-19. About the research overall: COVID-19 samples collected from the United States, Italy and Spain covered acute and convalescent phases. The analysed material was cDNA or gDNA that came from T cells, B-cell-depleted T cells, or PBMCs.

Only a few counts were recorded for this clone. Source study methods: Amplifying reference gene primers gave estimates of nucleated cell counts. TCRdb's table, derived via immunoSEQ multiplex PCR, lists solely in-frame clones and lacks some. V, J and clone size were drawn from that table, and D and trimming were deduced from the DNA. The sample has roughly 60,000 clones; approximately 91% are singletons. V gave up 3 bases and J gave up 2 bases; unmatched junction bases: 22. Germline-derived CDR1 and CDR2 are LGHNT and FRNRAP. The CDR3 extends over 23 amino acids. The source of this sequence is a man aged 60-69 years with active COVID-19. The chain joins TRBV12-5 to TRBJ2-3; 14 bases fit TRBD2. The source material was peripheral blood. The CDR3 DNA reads TGTGCTAGTGGTTTTGTGAGCCTTATACCGGGACTAGCGGGGGAGTACTACACAGATACGCAGTATTTT. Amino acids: CASGFVSLIPGLAGEYYTDTQYF.